The T cell receptor (beta chain) under discussion was sequenced for a study of cytomegalovirus exposure and HLA in healthy donors. Germline V gene lookup returns CDR1 SGHTA and CDR2 FQGNSA. The V and J ends lost 5 bases and 1 base, in that order; junction bases with no gene match: 6. The CDR3 length is 16 residues. Sequencing was performed with immunoSEQ multiplex PCR; in TCRdb, only in-frame clones are kept and a portion is missing. The sample lists some 140,000 clones; about 80% were seen once. This clone is a singleton in its sample. The antigen is unknown. General study results and limits: The study recorded about 150 TCR beta chains that were cytomegalovirus-associated.

The V gene is TRBV7-2, the J gene TRBJ2-2; 8 bases agree with TRBD2. This sequence was found in a man aged 30 to 45 in good health and CMV-seropositive. The sequencing sample was made of PBMCs. The CDR3 DNA reads TGTGCCAGCAGCGGGGCCCTAGCGGGGAACACCGGGGAGCTGTTTTTT. This codes for CASSGALAGNTGELFF.